These T cell receptor beta chains were read from a single sample in a study of T-cell memory formation after mild COVID-19. Using its own MiXCR run on the 5' RACE reads, TCRdb lists one record per CDR3 protein. The table shows about half a million distinct CDR3 sequences, with 15% to 20% occurring only once. The specimen sequenced was PBMCs or a T cell subset sorted from them (not recorded which). The receptors come from an adult woman who had mild COVID-19 (a few samples of this study predate the infection). Cell type and time point are not known. Both conserved end residues are part of each CDR3.

>TRBV27|TRBJ2-2
CASSQPRFKTGELFF
>TRBV7-8|TRBJ1-1
CASSPTGKGTEAFF
>TRBV12-3/TRBV12-4|TRBJ2-5
CASSTRQGKGETQYF
>TRBV7-3|TRBJ2-1
CASSFLRQGTRGLQYNEQFF
>TRBV24-1|TRBJ1-2
CATSVDSNYGYTF
>TRBV3-1|TRBJ1-6
CASSREGGANSPLHF
>TRBV19|TRBJ2-1
CASSDSGRASNEQFF
>TRBV10-2|TRBJ2-1
CASSARGSYNEQFF
>TRBV7-8|TRBJ1-2
CASSLGIVGTGYGYTF
>TRBV6-5|TRBJ1-4
CASSPQGAINEKLFF
>TRBV6-5|TRBJ2-1
CASNRGLSSYNEQFF
>TRBV2|TRBJ2-3
CASNLNYGDTQYF
>TRBV30|TRBJ1-2
CAHTGVAYGYTF
>TRBV7-8|TRBJ2-1
CASSPSRVVLFF
>TRBV7-2|TRBJ1-5
CASSFRQGGQPQHF
>TRBV2|TRBJ1-1
CASSTRTGWFEAFF
>TRBV7-9|TRBJ2-5
CASSLVHGGMETQYF
>TRBV2|TRBJ2-3
CATAGQALSDTQYF
>TRBV19|TRBJ2-5
CASSMNPDQETQYF
>TRBV7-2|TRBJ1-1
CASSSLTQGRRNTEAFF
>TRBV20-1|TRBJ2-1
CSAGTPRDNRYNEQFF
>TRBV7-3|TRBJ2-1
CASSQRVYSGEQFF
>TRBV15|TRBJ1-2
CATSRDRPAGDYGYTF
>TRBV21-1|TRBJ2-3
CASSKESQGVGPDTQYF
>TRBV24-1|TRBJ2-1
CATSASGTGRLNEQFF
>TRBV3-1|TRBJ2-1
CASSQTYNEQFF
>TRBV12-3/TRBV12-4|TRBJ2-3
CASSLRTDTDTQYF
>TRBV4-1|TRBJ2-7
CASSSMGQTYEQYF
>TRBV4-1|TRBJ1-2
CASSPTESYGYTF
>TRBV9|TRBJ2-3
CASSVAPGQGTDTQYF
>TRBV9|TRBJ1-6
CASSVDAGESLHF
>TRBV6-2/TRBV6-3|TRBJ2-1
CASSYRTGTSGGLKQFF
>TRBV29-1|TRBJ2-7
CSVTLGAEQYF
>TRBV29-1|TRBJ2-1
CSVAGQGARNEQFF
>TRBV12-3/TRBV12-4|TRBJ1-2
CASSLRVISYGYTF